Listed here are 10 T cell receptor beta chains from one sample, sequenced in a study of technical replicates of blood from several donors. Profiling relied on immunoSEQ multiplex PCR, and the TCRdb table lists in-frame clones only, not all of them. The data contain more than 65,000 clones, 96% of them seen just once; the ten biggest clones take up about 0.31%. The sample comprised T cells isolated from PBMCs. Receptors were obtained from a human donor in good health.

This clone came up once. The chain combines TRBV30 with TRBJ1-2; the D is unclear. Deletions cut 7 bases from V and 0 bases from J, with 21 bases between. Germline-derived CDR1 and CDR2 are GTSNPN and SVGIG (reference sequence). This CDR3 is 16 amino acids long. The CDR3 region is CAFLAGPPGPNYGYTF. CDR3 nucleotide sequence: TGTGCCTTCCTCGCTGGCCCTCCTGGCCCTAACTATGGCTACACCTTC.

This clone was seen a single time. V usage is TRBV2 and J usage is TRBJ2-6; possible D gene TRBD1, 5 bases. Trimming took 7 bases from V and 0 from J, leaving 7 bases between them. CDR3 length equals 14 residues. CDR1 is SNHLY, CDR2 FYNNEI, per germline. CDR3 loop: CASKGFSGANVLTF. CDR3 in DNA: TGTGCCAGCAAGGGGTTCTCTGGGGCCAACGTCCTGACTTTC.

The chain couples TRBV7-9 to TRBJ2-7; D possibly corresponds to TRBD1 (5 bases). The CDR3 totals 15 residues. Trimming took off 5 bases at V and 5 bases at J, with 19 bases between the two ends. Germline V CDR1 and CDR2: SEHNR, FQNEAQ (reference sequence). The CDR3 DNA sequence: TGTGCCAGCAGCCGACCATACAGGTTGGACAACGAGCAGTACTTC. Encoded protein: CASSRPYRLDNEQYF.

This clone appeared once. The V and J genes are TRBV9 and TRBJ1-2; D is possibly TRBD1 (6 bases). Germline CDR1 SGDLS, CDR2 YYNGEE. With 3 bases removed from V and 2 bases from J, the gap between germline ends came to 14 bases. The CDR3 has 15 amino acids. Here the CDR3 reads CASSARGQTNYGYTF. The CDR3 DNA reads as TGTGCCAGCAGCGCGCGAGGACAGACAAACTATGGCTACACCTTC.

CDR3 nucleotides: TGTGCCATCAGTGAGTCGACTAGGGACACCATATATTTT. This encodes CAISESTRDTIYF. The chain combines TRBV10-3 with TRBJ1-3; no clear D. This CDR3 is built from 13 residues. CDR1 is ENHRY, CDR2 SYGVKD, per germline. Trimming shortened V by 0 bases and J by 8 bases, and 8 bases separated the two germline ends.

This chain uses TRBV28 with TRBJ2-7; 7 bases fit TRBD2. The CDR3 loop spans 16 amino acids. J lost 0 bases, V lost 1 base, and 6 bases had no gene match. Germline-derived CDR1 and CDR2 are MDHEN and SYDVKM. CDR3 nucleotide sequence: TGTGCCAGCAGTTTATATGCCGGGAGGTACTCCTACGAGCAGTACTTC. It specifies CASSLYAGRYSYEQYF.

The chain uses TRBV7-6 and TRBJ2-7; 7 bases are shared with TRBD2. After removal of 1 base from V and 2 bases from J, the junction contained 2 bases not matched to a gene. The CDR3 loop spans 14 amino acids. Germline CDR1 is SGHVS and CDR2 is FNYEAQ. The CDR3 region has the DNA TGTGCCAGCAGCTTAGGGGGAGGGCCCTACGAGCAGTACTTC. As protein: CASSLGGGPYEQYF.

CDR3 coding DNA: TGTGCCAGCAGCCGGAATTGGGGGGAGGCTTCGGAGGGCTACACCTTC. Translating it yields CASSRNWGEASEGYTF. This chain links TRBV6-4 with TRBJ1-2; D perhaps matches TRBD1 (5 bases). Deletions cut 6 bases from V and 8 bases from J, with 25 bases between. This CDR3 is built from 16 residues. CDR1 is MRHNA and CDR2 is SNTAGT in the germline V gene.

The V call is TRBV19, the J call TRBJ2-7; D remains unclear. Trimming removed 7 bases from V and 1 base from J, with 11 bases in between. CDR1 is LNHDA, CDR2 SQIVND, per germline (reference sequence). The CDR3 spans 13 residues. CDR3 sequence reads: CASKSAGSYEQYF. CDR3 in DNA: TGTGCCAGTAAGAGCGCCGGGTCCTACGAGCAGTACTTC.

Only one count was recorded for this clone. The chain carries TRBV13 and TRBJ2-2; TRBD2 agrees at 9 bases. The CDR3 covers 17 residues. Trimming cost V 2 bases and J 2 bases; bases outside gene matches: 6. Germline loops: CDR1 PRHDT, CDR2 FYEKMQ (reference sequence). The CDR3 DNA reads TGTGCCAGCAGCTTACTTACTAGCGGGTTTAACACCGGGGAGCTGTTTTTT. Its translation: CASSLLTSGFNTGELFF.